This T cell receptor (beta chain) emerged from a study of blood T cell repertoires in COVID-19. Some clones are missing from TCRdb's copy, which holds only in-frame ones; the method was immunoSEQ multiplex PCR. The table includes 150,000 to 250,000 clones, approximately 90% detected once. CDR1 is MNHEY, CDR2 SVGEGT, per germline. The V and J ends lost 6 bases and 5 bases, in that order; junction bases with no gene match: 8. CDR3 length: 15 residues. This sequence was found in a woman aged 30 to 39 who had recovered from COVID-19. V gene TRBV6-2 or TRBV6-3 combines with J gene TRBJ2-3, with 10 bases aligning to TRBD2. The sequenced material came from PBMCs or T cells enriched from blood (not recorded which). CDR3 protein: CASSPRLAGEDTQYF. The CDR3 DNA reads TGTGCCAGCAGCCCCCGGCTAGCGGGAGAAGATACGCAGTATTTT.